The 3 T cell receptor beta chains given below trace back to one sample, sequenced in a study of blood T cells in healthy people across ages. The second PCR ran roughly 6 to 11 cycles with a sample-barcoded 5' primer and J-beta primers. MiXCR was run by TCRdb on the 5' RACE reads, yielding one entry per CDR3 protein. The sample shows hundreds of thousands of distinct CDR3 sequences, around 32% of them seen only once. Source material: blood. These receptors came from a woman older than 75 in good health.

The sample holds one count of this clonotype. A clone one base away is much larger, so this may be a read error. This chain joins TRBV20-1 and TRBJ2-5; D is unresolved. The J call may be in error: the DNA end matches TRBJ2-7 better. The germline V gene has CDR1 DFQATT and CDR2 SNEGSKA (reference sequence). The CDR3 consists of 16 residues. CDR3 in DNA: TGCAGTGCTAGAGACCCCCTAGGACCGACGACCTACGAGCAGTACTTC. It codes for CSARDPLGPTTYEQYF.

This CDR3 is CASSLTPGASNTEAFF. The CDR3 DNA sequence: TGTGCCAGCAGTTTGACCCCAGGGGCTTCGAACACTGAAGCTTTCTTT. V and J are TRBV28 and TRBJ1-1; tentative D call: TRBD1 (6 bases). Germline V lookup: CDR1 MDHEN, CDR2 SYDVKM. This CDR3 has 16 residues. Trimming removed 3 bases from V and 1 base from J, with 15 bases in between.

This clonotype occurred many times. V usage is TRBV12-3 or TRBV12-4 and J usage is TRBJ2-7, with 8 bases that match TRBD1. V gave up 7 bases and J gave up 7 bases; unmatched junction bases: 12. The CDR3 covers 14 residues. CDR3 DNA: TGTGCCAGCAAGCCAAACATACAGGGGGAGGAGCAGTACTTC. It encodes CASKPNIQGEEQYF.